This T cell receptor beta chain is from a study of tumor and adjacent non-tumor tissue in lung cancer (dated by TCRdb to the late 2010s). With respect to the entire study: The cohort included about eleven adenocarcinoma, a couple of squamous cell carcinoma and 1 small cell lung cancer patients. Using bulk TCRbeta repertoires from some 14 lung cancer patients, the study set lung tumor tissue side by side with matched distant non-tumor lung tissue. TCRbeta CDR3 sequencing was performed on thirty paired specimens, with one tumor sample and one normal lung sample collected per patient. The roughly 15 patients were aged roughly 31 to 80 years, included around ten men and 5 women, and had TNM stage I to III disease. A total of around 130,000,000 productive TCRbeta reads were generated by sequencing, corresponding to an average of around 4 million reads per sample.

RNA was isolated from bulk unsorted tissue, and RNA quality was assessed with a NanoDrop ND-1000 and an Agilent 2100. The normal lung samples consisted of distant non-tumor tissue collected more than 3 cm from the tumor edge. All donors had newly diagnosed lung cancer, had not received prior chemotherapy, and were admitted for thoracic surgery in China between August and November 2014. Patients who had received previous radiotherapy or chemotherapy, or who had another concurrent cancer, were excluded from the study. Surgical tissue pieces of roughly 1-2.2 cm3 were preserved in RNAlater solution and stored at -80 °C until use. Receptor amplification or capture employed multiplex PCR. Sequenced on an Illumina HiSeq 2500. Following protocols modified from ARM-PCR, the researchers constructed TCRbeta libraries through three rounds of nested PCR with primers (Table S4). PCR products of 200-500 bp were gel-excised and purified with the QIAquick gel extraction kit before sequencing. The paper's processing steps were these. Trimmomatic was used to clean the reads, FLASH was used to merge the reads into complete CDR3 sequences, and MiTCR was used to assign the reads to V(D)J germline segments. Clonal diversity was calculated as the inverse Simpson's index using VDJtools. A read counted as productive if the sequence was in-frame and lacked a premature stop codon. TCRdb trimmed public reads at Q25 via fastp, called clones via MiXCR and kept in-frame beta chains. Rows merge per CDR3 protein into single entries with the most common DNA and genes. TCRdb's processing, not the authors', yielded these V and J calls. The sample table records fewer than 45,000 distinct CDR3 sequences; around 62% of these occur just once. Under 20% of the sample is in the top ten clones.

This clonotype was recorded once. Its cognate antigen has yet to be identified. Nothing much larger sits one base from this clone, and base qualities are not available. One read alone makes for weak evidence. The full study reports these points: Younger patients had significantly higher TCR diversity, and higher tumor TCR diversity was associated with shorter overall and disease-free survival. Significantly higher TCR diversity (inverse Simpson) was observed in tumor tissue than in normal lung tissue (approximately 430 vs 150, P = 0.0075, Mann-Whitney U test). The top 100 clones made up a significantly larger cumulative share of the repertoire in normal lung than in tumor tissue. Peripheral blood was not sequenced, so blood TCRbeta repertoires were not examined in the lung cancer patients of the study. With only around 16 patients in the cohort, the authors noted that larger samples and more detailed clinical data are needed. Neither the sequencing platform nor unique molecular identifiers are mentioned in the methods.

What was sequenced was distant non-tumor lung tissue. The TCR comes from a woman aged 40 to 50 with non-small cell lung cancer.

The nucleotide sequence reads as follows: TGTGCCAATAGCTTAGAACTGAACACCATATATTTT. It specifies CANSLELNTIYF. The receptor chain draws on TRBV11-2 and TRBJ1-3, with the D segment identity uncertain. From its cysteine to its phenylalanine, the CDR3 spans 12 amino acids. Solely the CDR3 DNA is kept, with 36 bases framed from the first base. The trim is 10 bases for V and 7 bases for J, with a gap of 14 bases between the germline ends. The germline V gene yields SGHAT for CDR1 and FQNNGV for CDR2. With the rest looked up from the reference TRBV11-2 and TRBJ1-3 genes rather than sequenced, the full variable domain is EAGVAQSPRYKIIEKRQSVAFWCNPISGHATLYWYQQILGQGPKLLIQFQNNGVVDDSQLPKDRFSAERLKGVDSTLKIQPAKLEDSAVYLCANSLELNTIYFGEGSWLTVV.